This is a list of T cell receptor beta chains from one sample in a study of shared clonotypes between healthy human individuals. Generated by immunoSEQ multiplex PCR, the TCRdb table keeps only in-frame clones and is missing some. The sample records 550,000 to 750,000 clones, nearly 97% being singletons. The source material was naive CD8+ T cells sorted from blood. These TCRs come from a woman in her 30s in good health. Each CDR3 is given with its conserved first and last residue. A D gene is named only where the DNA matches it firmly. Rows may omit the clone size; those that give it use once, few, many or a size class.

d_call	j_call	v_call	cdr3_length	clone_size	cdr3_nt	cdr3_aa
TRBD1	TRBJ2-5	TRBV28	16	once	TGTGCCAGCAGTCCGGGACAGGGGCGTTTCCAAGAGACCCAGTACTTC	CASSPGQGRFQETQYF
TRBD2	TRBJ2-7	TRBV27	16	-	TGTGCCAGCAGTACTAGTCCGGGACTAGCGGTCTACGAGCAGTACTTC	CASSTSPGLAVYEQYF
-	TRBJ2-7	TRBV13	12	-	TGTGCCAGCAGCTTAGCTGGGCGCGAGCAGTACTTC	CASSLAGREQYF
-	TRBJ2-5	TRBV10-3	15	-	TGTGCCATCAGTGAGGGGAGTCAGGTCCAAGAGACCCAGTACTTC	CAISEGSQVQETQYF
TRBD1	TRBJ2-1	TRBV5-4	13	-	TGTGCCAGCAGCGGGACAGGGGACAATGAGCAGTTCTTC	CASSGTGDNEQFF
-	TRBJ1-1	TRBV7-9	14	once	TGTGCCAGCAGCTTAGTATTTTTCGGGGCGGAAGCTTTCTTT	CASSLVFFGAEAFF
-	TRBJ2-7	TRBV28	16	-	TGTGCCAGCAGTTTTGAGGGGGTTGCGCCCTCCTACGAGCAGTACTTC	CASSFEGVAPSYEQYF
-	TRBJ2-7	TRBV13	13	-	TGTGCCAGCAGCATCGGGATTTCCTACGAGCAGTACTTC	CASSIGISYEQYF
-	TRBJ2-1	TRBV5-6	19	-	TGTGCCAGCAGCTTGGGGACGGAGGAGCCGGGAGAAGGGTACAATGAGCAGTTCTTC	CASSLGTEEPGEGYNEQFF
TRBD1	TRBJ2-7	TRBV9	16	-	TGTGCCAGCAGCCCAAGACAGGGCTTATCACTCTACGAGCAGTACTTC	CASSPRQGLSLYEQYF
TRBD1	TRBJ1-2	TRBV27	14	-	TGTGCCAGCAGTTCGACAGGTCCAGGGGGGGGCTACACCTTC	CASSSTGPGGGYTF
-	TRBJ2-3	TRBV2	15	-	TGTGCCACCTTCCCCGGCATAACTAGCACAGATACGCAGTATTTT	CATFPGITSTDTQYF
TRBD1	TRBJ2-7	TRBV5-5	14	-	TGTGCCAGCAGCATCCGGGACAGGGTATTCGAGCAGTACTTC	CASSIRDRVFEQYF
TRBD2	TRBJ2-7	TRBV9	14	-	TGTGCCAGCAGCCCACGGACTAGCACCTACGAGCAGTACTTC	CASSPRTSTYEQYF
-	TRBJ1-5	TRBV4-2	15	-	TGTGCCAGCAGCCAAGACACTCGGGGCAATCAGCCCCAGCATTTT	CASSQDTRGNQPQHF
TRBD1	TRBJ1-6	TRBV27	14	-	TGTGCCAGCATGGGTAGACAGGGAAGTTCACCCCTCCACTTT	CASMGRQGSSPLHF
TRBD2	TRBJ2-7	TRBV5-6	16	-	TGTGCCAGCAGCTTACGGTTTCTAGCGGGATCCTACGAGCAGTACTTC	CASSLRFLAGSYEQYF
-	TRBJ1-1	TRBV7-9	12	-	TGTGCCAGCAGCTCCCCCCTTGCTGAAGCTTTCTTT	CASSSPLAEAFF
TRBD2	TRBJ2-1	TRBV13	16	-	TGTGCCAGCAGCAATCGGACTAGCGGGATTTACAATGAGCAGTTCTTC	CASSNRTSGIYNEQFF
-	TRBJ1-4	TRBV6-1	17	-	TGTGCCAGCAGTGAATCGCGGGGGTACAGCTATAATGAAAAACTGTTTTTT	CASSESRGYSYNEKLFF
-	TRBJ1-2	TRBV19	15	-	TGTGCCAGTAGTGGCTATGTTCCAGCTAACTATGGCTACACCTTC	CASSGYVPANYGYTF
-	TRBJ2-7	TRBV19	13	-	TGTGCCAGTAGTCCCGGGACCGACTACGAGCAGTACTTC	CASSPGTDYEQYF
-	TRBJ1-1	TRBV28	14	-	TGTGCCAGCAGTTTACAGGGATGGGACACTGAAGCTTTCTTT	CASSLQGWDTEAFF
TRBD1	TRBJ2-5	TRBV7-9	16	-	TGTGCCAGCAGCCCCCCGAGACAGGGGCTGGATGGGACCCAGTACTTC	CASSPPRQGLDGTQYF
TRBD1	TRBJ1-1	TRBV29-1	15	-	TGCAGCGTTTGGCGTACCGGGACAGGGGGCGCGGAAGCTTTCTTT	CSVWRTGTGGAEAFF
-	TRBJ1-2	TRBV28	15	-	TGTGCCAGCAGCTTATCCCCCACAGGTCACTATGGCTACACCTTC	CASSLSPTGHYGYTF
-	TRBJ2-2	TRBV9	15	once	TGTGCCAGCAGCGTAAGAGGAGGGGCGGGCGGGGAGCTGTTTTTT	CASSVRGGAGGELFF
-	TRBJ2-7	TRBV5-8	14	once	TGTGCCAGCAGCCCCGGTCCCAATCCCAACGAGCAGTACTTC	CASSPGPNPNEQYF
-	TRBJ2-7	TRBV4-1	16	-	TGCGCCAGCAGCCAATACAAAGACAGGAACCACTACGAGCAGTACTTC	CASSQYKDRNHYEQYF
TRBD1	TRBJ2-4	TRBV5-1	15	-	TGCGCCAGCAGTCCCGCCGGGACAGGGAAAAACATTCAGTACTTC	CASSPAGTGKNIQYF
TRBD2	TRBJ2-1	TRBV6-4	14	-	TGTGCCAGCAGTGATCTAGCGGGAAGCCATGAGCAGTTCTTC	CASSDLAGSHEQFF
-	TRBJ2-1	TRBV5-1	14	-	TGCGCCAGCAGCCTCAGGGGCGGGAACAATGAGCAGTTCTTC	CASSLRGGNNEQFF
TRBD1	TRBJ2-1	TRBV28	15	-	TGTGCCAGCAGTCTCCGGGACAGCTCCTACAATGAGCAGTTCTTC	CASSLRDSSYNEQFF
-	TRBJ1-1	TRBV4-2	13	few	TGTGCCAGCAGCCAAAATCTGGGCACTGAAGCTTTCTTT	CASSQNLGTEAFF
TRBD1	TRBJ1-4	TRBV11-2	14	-	TGTGCCAGCAGTAAGACAGGGCAGAATGAAAAACTGTTTTTT	CASSKTGQNEKLFF
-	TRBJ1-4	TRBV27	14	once	TGTGCCAGCAGTTTAAGTCAGATTAATGAAAAACTGTTTTTT	CASSLSQINEKLFF
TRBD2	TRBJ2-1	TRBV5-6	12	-	TGTGCCAGCAGCTCCGGGACTAGTGATGGGTTCTTC	CASSSGTSDGFF
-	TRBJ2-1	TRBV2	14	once	TGTGCCAGCAGTGAAGCCAGCTCGGGCAAGGGGCAGTTCTTC	CASSEASSGKGQFF
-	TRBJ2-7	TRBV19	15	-	TGTGCCAGTAGTATCTCATCCGGGACAATCTACGAGCAGTACTTC	CASSISSGTIYEQYF
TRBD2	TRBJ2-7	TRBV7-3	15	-	TGTGCCAGCAGCTCTGCTAGCGGGTATCCCTACGAGCAGTACTTC	CASSSASGYPYEQYF
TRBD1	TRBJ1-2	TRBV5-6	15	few	TGTGCCAGCAGCTTGGGGACAGGGGGCGGGTTTGGCTACACCTTC	CASSLGTGGGFGYTF
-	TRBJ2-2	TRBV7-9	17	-	TGTGCCAGCAGCTTAGTTTCGGTAGGGTTCAGAACCGGGGAGCTGTTTTTT	CASSLVSVGFRTGELFF
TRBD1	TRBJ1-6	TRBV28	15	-	TGTGCCAGCAGTTTATGGGGACAGCAGGGTTCACCCCTCCACTTT	CASSLWGQQGSPLHF
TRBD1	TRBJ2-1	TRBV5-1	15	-	TGCGCCAGCAGCTGGACAGGGAGCTCCTACAATGAGCAGTTCTTC	CASSWTGSSYNEQFF
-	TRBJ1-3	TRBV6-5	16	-	TGTGCCAGCAGTTACACGGACGGGACCTCTGGAAACACCATATATTTT	CASSYTDGTSGNTIYF
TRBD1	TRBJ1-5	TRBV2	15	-	TGTGCCAGCAGTGATTTACAGGGGTATGAGCAGCCCCAGCATTTT	CASSDLQGYEQPQHF
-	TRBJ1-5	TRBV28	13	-	TGTGCCAGCGAGTTTGATAGCAATCAGCCCCAGCATTTT	CASEFDSNQPQHF
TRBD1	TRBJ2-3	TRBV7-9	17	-	TGTGCCAGCAGCTCCAGACAGGGAGTTGGGGGTGGGGATACGCAGTATTTT	CASSSRQGVGGGDTQYF
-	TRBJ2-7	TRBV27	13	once	TGTGCCAGCAGTTCCAGTACCTACTACGAGCAGTACTTC	CASSSSTYYEQYF
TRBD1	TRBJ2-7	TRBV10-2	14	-	TGCGCCAGTACCGGACAGGGGAGGGCCTACGAGCAGTACTTC	CASTGQGRAYEQYF
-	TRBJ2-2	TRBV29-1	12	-	TGCAGCGTTGCAAAGGATCCCGGGGAGCTGTTTTTT	CSVAKDPGELFF